Listed below are T cell receptor beta chains from one sample, sequenced in a study of response to subunit inactivated influenza vaccine. TCRdb re-called the RT-PCR reads through MiXCR, storing one row per CDR3 protein. In the table there are around 500,000 distinct CDR3 sequences, approximately 9.9% of which are singletons. The sample in question was PBMCs from blood, obtained about 40 days after vaccination. These receptors came from a man between 45 and 60 years old who received an inactivated influenza vaccine. Each CDR3 is given with its conserved first and last residue. A D gene is named only where the DNA matches it firmly. Not all rows give a size; the values are once, few, many and, for expanded clones, a class.

-	TRBV29-1	TRBJ2-7	many	TGCAGCGTTGGTTCGGACAGCAATTCCTACGAGCAGTACTTC	CSVGSDSNSYEQYF
TRBD1	TRBV7-6	TRBJ2-1	few	TGTGCCAGCAGCTTGATCGACAGGGTTGTTTACAATGAGCAGTTCTTC	CASSLIDRVVYNEQFF
TRBD2	TRBV6-4	TRBJ2-3	-	TGTGCCAGCAGCGCTAGCGGACAACTTAGCACAGATACGCAGTATTTT	CASSASGQLSTDTQYF
-	TRBV5-5	TRBJ2-2	many	TGTGCCAGCAGCTTGTTTCTAAACACCGGGGAGCTGTTTTTT	CASSLFLNTGELFF
TRBD1	TRBV6-1	TRBJ2-5	few	TGTGCCAGCAGTGAAGAAGGGACGGGCAGGGGGCTATCAGAGACCCAGTACTTC	CASSEEGTGRGLSETQYF
TRBD2	TRBV3-1	TRBJ2-7	-	TGTGCCAGCAGCACAACCGGGACTAGCGAATACGAGCAGTACTTC	CASSTTGTSEYEQYF
TRBD2	TRBV19	TRBJ2-5	-	TGTGCCAGTAGTGTGGCGGGAGACGAGACCCAGTACTTC	CASSVAGDETQYF
TRBD1	TRBV7-8	TRBJ2-5	few	TGTGCCAGCAGATCGGACAGGGGGTTCCAAGAGACCCAGTACTTC	CASRSDRGFQETQYF
-	TRBV7-9	TRBJ1-2	few	TGTGCCAGCAGACAACAGGGAGCTGACTACACCTTC	CASRQQGADYTF
-	TRBV9	TRBJ2-4	few	TGTGCCAGCAGCGCGGAGGACGACAGGCCAAGGTACTTC	CASSAEDDRPRYF
-	TRBV12-3/TRBV12-4	TRBJ1-6	many	TGTGCCAGCAGTCCGGATATGGGGTATAATTCACCCCTCCACTTT	CASSPDMGYNSPLHF
TRBD1	TRBV6-1	TRBJ2-2	-	TGTGCCAGCAGCCGAGGACAGGGCCGAACTCTGACCGGGGAGCTGTTTTTT	CASSRGQGRTLTGELFF
TRBD2	TRBV20-1	TRBJ2-5	-	TGCAGTGCCCTCCTAGCGGGGGGGCCTAGGGAGACCCAGTACTTC	CSALLAGGPRETQYF
TRBD1	TRBV14	TRBJ2-7	-	TGTGCCAGCAGCCAGGGGACAGGTCCATCCTACGAGCAGTACTTC	CASSQGTGPSYEQYF
-	TRBV11-2	TRBJ2-2	few	TGTGCCAGCAGCTTAGAAAAATACAGGGTAGACACCGGGGAGCTGTTTTTT	CASSLEKYRVDTGELFF
TRBD2	TRBV7-2	TRBJ2-7	-	TGTGCCAGCAGCTTTACCGGGACAATGACTAGCGAAGAGCAGTACTTC	CASSFTGTMTSEEQYF
TRBD1	TRBV4-1	TRBJ2-7	-	TGCGCCAGCAGCCAAGATGGGACAGGGTTTTACGAGCAGTACTTC	CASSQDGTGFYEQYF
-	TRBV9	TRBJ2-5	many	TGTGCCAGCAGCGTCTCAGGGACTCAAGAGACCCAGTACTTC	CASSVSGTQETQYF
-	TRBV7-2	TRBJ2-3	-	TGTGCCAGCAGGGAAGGAGTACCTATCACAGATACGCAGTATTTT	CASREGVPITDTQYF
TRBD2	TRBV20-1	TRBJ2-7	-	TGCAGTGCTTTGCCCTCATTACTAGCGGGGGGGACCTACGAGCAGTACTTC	CSALPSLLAGGTYEQYF
-	TRBV6-5	TRBJ1-4	few	TGTGCCAGCAGTTACCAGGAGGGGTTGATACGGGAAAAACTGTTTTTT	CASSYQEGLIREKLFF
TRBD1	TRBV6-1	TRBJ2-2	-	TGTGCCAGCAGAGGACAGGGGGCGTTAACCGGGGAGCTGTTTTTT	CASRGQGALTGELFF
-	TRBV5-6	TRBJ2-5	few	TGTGCCAGCAGCTTGGTGACACCCGAGAGAGAGACCCAGTACTTC	CASSLVTPERETQYF
-	TRBV5-1	TRBJ1-2	many	TGCGCCAGCAGCCCGGTCGCTAACTATGGCTACACCTTC	CASSPVANYGYTF
TRBD1	TRBV13	TRBJ2-7	-	TGTGCCAGCAGCTCGCAACAGGGGCTGAACTACGAGCAGTACTTC	CASSSQQGLNYEQYF
-	TRBV29-1	TRBJ2-7	-	TGCAGCGTTGGTCAGGGTTACTCCTACGAGCAGTACTTC	CSVGQGYSYEQYF